Sequencing of this TCR beta chain was carried out in a study of graft-versus-host responses after intestinal transplantation. General observations from the study: Subjects displaying graft-donor T cell macrochimerism possessed elevated graft-versus-host to host-versus-graft clonal ratios inside allografts.

Method: immunoSEQ multiplex PCR; TCRdb's copy keeps in-frame clones and lacks some. This table holds around 55,000 clones, about 89% found once. Worth noting for this clone: The target antigen is unknown.

Per the germline V gene, CDR1 is SGHRS and CDR2 is YFSETQ. The CDR3 loop spans 20 amino acids. The trim removed 4 bases at V and 0 bases at J, leaving 16 bases unmatched. The chain employs TRBV5-1 and TRBJ2-1, with 10 bases lining up with TRBD2. Here the sequenced sample was unstimulated CD4+ T cells sorted from spleen or lymph node cells, taken before transplant. The origin of this receptor is a human donor who was the organ donor for an intestinal transplant. CDR3 sequence (DNA): TGCGCCAGCAGCGAACAAACTAGCGGGAAAGCAGGGAGCTCCTACAATGAGCAGTTCTTC. Translated, it gives CASSEQTSGKAGSSYNEQFF.